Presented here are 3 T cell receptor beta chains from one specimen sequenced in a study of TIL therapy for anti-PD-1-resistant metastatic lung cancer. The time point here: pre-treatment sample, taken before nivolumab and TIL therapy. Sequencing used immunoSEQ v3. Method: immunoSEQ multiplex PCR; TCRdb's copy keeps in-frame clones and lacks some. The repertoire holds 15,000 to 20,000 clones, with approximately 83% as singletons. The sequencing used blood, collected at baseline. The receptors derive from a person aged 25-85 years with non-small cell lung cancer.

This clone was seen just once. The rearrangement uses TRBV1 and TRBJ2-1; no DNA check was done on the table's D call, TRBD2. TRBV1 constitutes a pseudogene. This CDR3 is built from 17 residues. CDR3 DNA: TGCACCAGCAGCCAAGATCGGCGGAGCGGGCCAAACAATGAGCAGTTCTTC. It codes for CTSSQDRRSGPNNEQFF.

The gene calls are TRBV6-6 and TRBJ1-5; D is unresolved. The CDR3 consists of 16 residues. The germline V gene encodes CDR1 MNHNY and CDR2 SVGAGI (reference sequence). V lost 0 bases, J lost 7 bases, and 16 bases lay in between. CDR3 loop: CASSYSYTGLNQPQHF. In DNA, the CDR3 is TGTGCCAGCAGTTACTCGTACACGGGCCTCAACCAGCCCCAGCATTTT.

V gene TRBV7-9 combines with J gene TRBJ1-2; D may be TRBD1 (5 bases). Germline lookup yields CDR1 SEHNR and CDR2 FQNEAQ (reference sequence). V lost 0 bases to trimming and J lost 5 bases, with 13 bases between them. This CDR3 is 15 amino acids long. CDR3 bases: TGTGCCAGCAGCTTAGCCCCAGGGTTGAGTTATGGCTACACCTTC. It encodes CASSLAPGLSYGYTF.